The 5 T cell receptor beta chains below were found in one sample sequenced in a study of blood T cell repertoires in COVID-19. The table came from immunoSEQ multiplex PCR; TCRdb's copy has only in-frame clones and leaves some out. The sample has about 20,000 clones, around 92% seen once. Sequencing input: peripheral blood. These receptors originate from a human donor in a cohort sampled during active COVID-19.

V gene TRBV9 combines with J gene TRBJ2-3; TRBD2 matches at 13 bases. Germline loops: CDR1 SGDLS, CDR2 YYNGEE. J gave up 2 bases and V 4 bases, and 4 bases lay outside the gene matches. The CDR3 runs 16 residues. CDR3 nucleotide sequence: TGTGCCAGCAGCCCCGGGACTAGCGGGAACACAGATACGCAGTATTTT. Translated: CASSPGTSGNTDTQYF.

J is TRBJ2-3 and V is TRBV7-8; 10 positions match TRBD2. This CDR3 is 16 amino acids long. Germline loops: CDR1 SGHVS, CDR2 FQNEAQ. V was pared by 4 bases and J by 5 bases, with 9 bases of the junction left unmatched. The CDR3 loop reads CASSSQAGGQGDTQYF. DNA for the CDR3: TGTGCCAGCAGCTCGCAAGCGGGAGGGCAGGGAGATACGCAGTATTTT.

This chain joins TRBV25-1 and TRBJ2-2; 9 nucleotides align to TRBD1. V lost 8 bases, J lost 2 bases, and 3 bases stayed unmatched. The length of the CDR3 is 14 residues. Germline loops: CDR1 MGHDK, CDR2 SYGVNS. The chain's CDR3 is CASQGQGNTGELFF. DNA of the CDR3: TGTGCCAGCCAGGGACAGGGTAACACCGGGGAGCTGTTTTTT.

The chain carries TRBV6-4 and TRBJ1-5; no clear D. The germline CDR1 and CDR2 sequences are MRHNA and SNTAGT. The CDR3 runs 14 residues. V lost 4 bases and J lost 5, with 12 bases in between. CDR3 sequence (DNA): TGTGCCAGCAGTGGCCCTCCCCAGGATCAGCCCCAGCATTTT. It is translated as CASSGPPQDQPQHF.

This chain uses TRBV7-9 with TRBJ1-4, with a possible D match to TRBD1 (6 bases). The V end lost 2 bases, the J end lost 6 bases, and 13 bases lay between the germline ends. This CDR3 contains 15 residues. CDR1 is SEHNR and CDR2 is FQNEAQ in the germline V gene (reference sequence). CDR3 amino acids: CASSLTEQGDEKLFF. In DNA form, the CDR3 reads TGTGCCAGCAGCTTAACGGAACAGGGTGATGAAAAACTGTTTTTT.